This T cell receptor beta chain stems from a study of CD4 T cells in relation to SARS-CoV-2 and coronaviruses. As concerns this clone: Its antigen is as yet unknown.

This CDR3 has 11 amino acids. Germline lookup yields CDR1 SGHDT and CDR2 YYEEEE. Trimming removed 1 base at V and 8 bases at J, with 4 bases between. Naive and memory CD4+ T cells were cultured with CEF, then survey-sequenced. Generated by immunoSEQ multiplex PCR, the TCRdb table keeps only in-frame clones and is missing some. Of about 36,000 clones in the sample, around 80% are singletons; the top ten hold 2.5% to 3.5%. The receptor was isolated from an adult with COVID-19. This chain joins TRBV5-6 and TRBJ2-1; D gene uncertain. The sequencing sample was made of memory CD4+ T cells from PBMCs, cultured in vitro. The CDR3 coding sequence is TGTGCCAGCAGCTTGAGTTATGAGCAGTTCTTC. This translates into CASSLSYEQFF.